A single sample is the source of the 28 T cell receptor beta chains below, sequenced in a study of T cells after yellow fever vaccination. A single record per CDR3 protein comes from TCRdb applying MiXCR to the 5' RACE reads. The sample shows about 360,000 distinct CDR3 sequences, 6.2% of them seen only once. This specimen consisted of PBMCs, obtained 5 days after the yellow fever booster vaccination. The receptors shown here come from a young man who received the YFV17D yellow fever vaccine.

The chain uses TRBV10-2 and TRBJ2-3; 11 nucleotides match TRBD2. Losses at the gene ends were 5 bases for V and 5 bases for J; bases not matched to a gene: 9. The CDR3 loop spans 16 amino acids. Germline values: CDR1 WSHSY, CDR2 SAAADI. Here the CDR3 reads CASSSGTSGLGDTQYF. DNA for the CDR3: TGCGCCAGCAGTTCCGGGACTAGCGGACTCGGAGATACGCAGTATTTT.

This CDR3 is CASIGGGLRTDTQYF. The CDR3 DNA is TGTGCCAGCATAGGTGGCGGTCTCCGCACAGATACGCAGTATTTT. V usage is TRBV5-6 and J usage is TRBJ2-3, with D hard to call. The CDR3 totals 15 residues. The germline gives CDR1 SGHDT, CDR2 YYEEEE. V lost 6 bases, J lost 1 base, and 15 bases lay in between.

In this sample, this clonotype turned up a few times. The chain recombines TRBV3-1 with TRBJ2-1, with 14 positions matching TRBD2. The CDR3 spans 17 residues. Looked up from germline, CDR1 is LGHDT and CDR2 is YNNKEL (reference sequence). Trimming cost V 0 bases and J 8 bases; bases outside gene matches: 6. The CDR3 sequence is CASSQDPPGLAGDEQFF. The CDR3 nucleotides are TGTGCCAGCAGCCAAGATCCCCCGGGACTAGCGGGAGATGAGCAGTTCTTC.

The chain couples TRBV3-1 to TRBJ1-6; D not certain. Germline V gene sequence: CDR1 LGHDT, CDR2 YNNKEL (reference sequence). The length of the CDR3 is 17 residues. V was pared by 5 bases and J by 0 bases, with 14 bases between. The CDR3 here is CASSLRHLSSYNSPLHF. CDR3 nucleotide sequence: TGTGCCAGCAGCTTACGACACCTGAGCTCCTATAATTCACCCCTCCACTTT.

This clonotype came up a few times. The V and J genes are TRBV30 and TRBJ2-5; TRBD2 agrees at 13 bases. This CDR3 has 15 residues. V lost 3 bases and J lost 2; bases outside the gene matches: 3. CDR1 is GTSNPN, CDR2 SVGIG, per germline (reference sequence). The CDR3 sequence: CAWRSGLAGQETQYF. The DNA for the CDR3 is TGTGCCTGGAGATCGGGACTAGCGGGACAAGAGACCCAGTACTTC.

This clonotype came up many times. The chain recombines TRBV7-6 with TRBJ2-1; unclear D gene. The germline V and J ends were trimmed by 5 bases and 5 bases, with 7 bases remaining between them. The CDR3 contains 12 residues. From germline, CDR1 is SGHVS and CDR2 FNYEAQ. The CDR3 here is CASSRSNNEQFF. Here the CDR3 DNA reads TGTGCCAGCAGCCGATCGAACAATGAGCAGTTCTTC.

This clonotype was observed at least ten times. In DNA form, the CDR3 reads TGTGCCAGTGCCTCTAGCCGGGTCACTGAAGCTTTCTTT. This gives the protein CASASSRVTEAFF. The chain has TRBV7-6 and TRBJ1-1; D is ambiguous. CDR3 length: 13 amino acids. Deletions cut 9 bases from V and 4 bases from J, with 15 bases between. CDR1 and CDR2 (germline): SGHVS, FNYEAQ.

This clonotype was found a few times. The CDR3 loop is CASSSRGTGVGYEQYF. CDR3 sequence (DNA): TGTGCCAGCAGCTCCCGCGGGACAGGGGTTGGATACGAGCAGTACTTC. The rearrangement uses TRBV7-2 and TRBJ2-7, with TRBD1 matching 10 bases. Germline V gives CDR1 SGHTA, CDR2 FQGNSA. J gave up 4 bases and V 4 bases, and 10 bases lay outside the gene matches. The CDR3 is made up of 16 amino acids.

This chain joins TRBV20-1 and TRBJ2-5; 7 nucleotides match TRBD1. In germline, CDR1 is DFQATT, CDR2 SNEGSKA (reference sequence). This CDR3 is 13 amino acids long. V was clipped by 3 bases and J by 1 base; unmatched bases: 2. CDR3 sequence: CSASGQAQETQYF. CDR3 coding DNA: TGCAGTGCTAGTGGACAGGCCCAAGAGACCCAGTACTTC.

This clonotype turned up a few times. The CDR3 region is CASSPREQGWKETQYF. Written as DNA, the CDR3 is TGTGCCAGCTCACCACGCGAACAGGGATGGAAGGAGACCCAGTACTTC. The chain combines TRBV18 with TRBJ2-5; possibly TRBD1 for D (6 bases). The CDR3 contains 16 residues. With 1 base removed from V and 5 bases from J, the gap between germline ends came to 17 bases. Germline V gene lookup returns CDR1 KGHSH and CDR2 LQKENI.

This clonotype was seen more than once but under ten times. V usage is TRBV10-3 and J usage is TRBJ2-1; TRBD2 matches at 7 bases. CDR1 and CDR2 from the germline V gene are ENHRY and SYGVKD. J was trimmed by 4 bases and V by 3 bases; bases with no gene match: 6. The CDR3 is 15 residues long. The CDR3 DNA sequence: TGTGCCATCAGTGATAGAACGGGAGGATACAATGAGCAGTTCTTC. Amino acid sequence: CAISDRTGGYNEQFF.

Here the CDR3 DNA reads TGTGCCAGCAGTCGTGAGGGGGAGACCCAGTACTTC. It specifies CASSREGETQYF. The chain links TRBV9 to TRBJ2-5, with D possibly called TRBD1 or TRBD2 (5 bases each). V lost 5 bases and J lost 5, with 10 bases in between. CDR1 is SGDLS and CDR2 is YYNGEE in the germline V gene. CDR3 length equals 12 residues.

The chain has TRBV5-4 and TRBJ2-1, with D perhaps given as TRBD1 or TRBD2 (5 bases each). The CDR3 sequence is 18 residues long. The germline V gene encodes CDR1 SGHNT and CDR2 YYREEE (reference sequence). V shed 0 bases and J shed 0 bases, with 16 bases lying between them. This chain's CDR3 is CASSLARGSLDSYNEQFF. The CDR3 nucleotides read TGTGCCAGCAGCTTGGCCCGGGGCAGTCTTGACTCCTACAATGAGCAGTTCTTC.

This clonotype was picked up a small number of times. The chain combines TRBV28 with TRBJ1-4; D is uncertain. The CDR3 contains 14 residues. Trimming pared 5 bases from V and 10 bases from J, leaving 17 bases between. Per germline, CDR1 MDHEN and CDR2 SYDVKM. As DNA, the CDR3 is TGTGCCAGCAGTGAAGGTATTGAGTATGGAAAACTGTTTTTT. Translating it yields CASSEGIEYGKLFF.

This clonotype came up many times. DNA of the CDR3: TGTGCCAGCAATCGGGGCCCCGGCGAGCAGTACTTC. Translating it yields CASNRGPGEQYF. The chain carries TRBV14 and TRBJ2-7, with D perhaps matching TRBD1 or TRBD2 (5 bases each). The germline CDR1 and CDR2 sequences are SGHDN and FVKESK. Trimming cost V 7 bases and J 6 bases, with 13 bases left between them. The CDR3 is 12 residues long.

In its sample, this clonotype was seen a few times. The chain couples TRBV7-8 to TRBJ2-2; TRBD2 matches at 8 bases. The junction had 10 bases not matched to a gene; V was cut back by 4 bases and J by 9 bases. The CDR3 loop spans 15 amino acids. Germline lookup yields CDR1 SGHVS and CDR2 FQNEAQ. CDR3 sequence reads: CASSWGLGDLRELFF. The CDR3 nucleotides read TGTGCCAGCAGCTGGGGACTAGGGGACCTCCGGGAGCTGTTTTTT. Together with reference TRBV7-8 and TRBJ2-2, the CDR3 gives the full variable domain: GAGVSQSPRYKVAKRGQDVALRCDPISGHVSLFWYQQALGQGPEFLTYFQNEAQLDKSGLPSDRFFAERPEGSVSTLKIQRTQQEDSAVYLCASSWGLGDLRELFFGEGSRLTVL.

This clonotype was recorded at least ten times. The rearrangement uses TRBV19 and TRBJ2-3; 7 bases line up with TRBD2. CDR3 length: 14 residues. Trimming at V came to 4 bases and at J to 1 base, leaving 2 bases not matched to a gene. CDR1 and CDR2 (germline): LNHDA, SQIVND (reference sequence). CDR3 sequence reads: CASSTGLGTDTQYF. The CDR3 coding sequence is TGTGCCAGTAGTACCGGACTAGGCACAGATACGCAGTATTTT. The variable domain in full, completed from reference TRBV19 and TRBJ2-3, reads DGGITQSPKYLFRKEGQNVTLSCEQNLNHDAMYWYRQDPGQGLRLIYYSQIVNDFQKGDIAEGYSVSREKKESFPLTVTSAQKNPTAFYLCASSTGLGTDTQYFGPGTRLTVL.

This clonotype was observed at least ten times. V usage is TRBV9 and J usage is TRBJ2-1; 13 positions match TRBD2. The CDR3 runs to 15 residues. The V segment lost 3 bases and the J segment 8 bases; nucleotides outside the gene matches: 5. CDR1 is SGDLS, CDR2 YYNGEE, per germline. The CDR3 loop reads CASSAWTSGSDEQFF. The DNA for the CDR3 is TGTGCCAGCAGCGCCTGGACTAGCGGGAGTGATGAGCAGTTCTTC.

This clonotype has at least ten counts. The chain is built from TRBV11-2 and TRBJ2-7, with 8 bases lining up with TRBD2. The CDR3 runs 20 residues. After removal of 3 bases from V and 2 bases from J, the junction contained 21 bases not matched to a gene. Per germline, CDR1 SGHAT and CDR2 FQNNGV. This CDR3 is CASSLSYLASGPTIPYEQYF. The DNA of the CDR3 is TGTGCCAGCAGCTTGTCGTATCTGGCTAGCGGGCCCACTATCCCCTACGAGCAGTACTTC.

The rearrangement links TRBV4-3 to TRBJ1-1; a possible D gene is TRBD1 (6 bases). V was trimmed by 0 bases and J by 1 base, leaving 9 bases between them. The germline V gene has CDR1 LGHNA and CDR2 YSLEER. This CDR3 region has 15 residues. The CDR3 coding sequence is TGCGCCAGCAGCCAAGATACCAGGGGGAACACTGAAGCTTTCTTT. Translating gives CASSQDTRGNTEAFF.

In its sample, this clonotype was seen many times. J is TRBJ2-1 and V is TRBV5-6, with TRBD1 matching 9 bases. V was pared by 3 bases and J by 1 base, with 2 bases of the junction left unmatched. Germline V lookup: CDR1 SGHDT, CDR2 YYEEEE. CDR3 length equals 15 residues. This CDR3 is CASSYRGLSYNEQFF. The CDR3 coding sequence is TGTGCCAGCAGCTACAGGGGGCTGTCCTACAATGAGCAGTTCTTC.

Remarks on this clonotype: Given a much more abundant clone one base away, this may be a read error. The gene calls are TRBV2 and TRBJ2-2; tentative D call: TRBD1 (6 bases). The CDR3 is made up of 17 amino acids. Per the germline V gene, CDR1 is SNHLY and CDR2 is FYNNEI. The CDR3, as DNA: TGTACCAGCAGTTGGGCCCTTCACAGGGAAAATTCCGGGGAGCTGTTTTTT. This translates into CTSSWALHRENSGELFF.

The chain is built from TRBV5-1 and TRBJ2-3; 15 bases line up with TRBD2. Germline CDR1 SGHRS, CDR2 YFSETQ. This CDR3 has 17 residues. The J segment lost 5 bases and the V segment lost 2 bases, leaving 6 bases of the junction unmatched. The CDR3 here is CASSLRTSGRAEDTQYF. The CDR3 nucleotides read TGCGCCAGCAGCTTACGGACTAGCGGGAGGGCCGAAGATACGCAGTATTTT.

The chain has TRBV7-2 and TRBJ2-7; D possibly corresponds to TRBD1 (5 bases). This CDR3 has 17 amino acids. V lost 3 bases and J lost 5, with 23 bases in between. CDR1 is SGHTA and CDR2 is FQGNSA in the germline V gene. The CDR3 region is CASSFSRTKQAADEQYF. The CDR3 nucleotides read TGTGCCAGCAGCTTTTCCCGGACCAAACAGGCTGCCGACGAGCAGTACTTC.

This clonotype was recorded at least ten times. The rearrangement uses TRBV5-1 and TRBJ2-7, with D possibly being TRBD1 or TRBD2 (5 bases each). The V and J ends lost 4 bases and 2 bases respectively, with 10 bases between them. The CDR3 spans 13 residues. CDR1 and CDR2 (germline): SGHRS, YFSETQ. The DNA of the CDR3 is TGCGCCAGCAGCGGGACGGGGACCTACGAGCAGTACTTC. It encodes CASSGTGTYEQYF. Using reference TRBV5-1 and TRBJ2-7 for the parts outside the CDR3, the full variable domain is KAGVTQTPRYLIKTRGQQVTLSCSPISGHRSVSWYQQTPGQGLQFLFEYFSETQRNKGNFPGRFSGRQFSNSRSEMNVSTLELGDSALYLCASSGTGTYEQYFGPGTRLTVT.

This clonotype was counted at least ten times. The rearrangement links TRBV10-3 to TRBJ2-3, with TRBD1 matching 9 bases. Germline trimming cut 0 bases from V and 0 bases from J; bases unmatched to any gene: 4. This CDR3 comprises 17 residues. Germline CDR1 and CDR2: ENHRY and SYGVKD. The CDR3 is CAISESPTGGSTDTQYF. Written as DNA, the CDR3 is TGTGCCATCAGTGAGTCGCCGACAGGGGGGAGCACAGATACGCAGTATTTT.

This clonotype was detected a few times. The V gene is TRBV7-2, the J gene TRBJ2-3, with unresolved D. Germline CDR1 SGHTA, CDR2 FQGNSA. The CDR3 sequence is 14 residues long. V gave up 3 bases and J gave up 0 bases, with 7 bases separating them. This chain's CDR3 is CASSFSASTDTQYF. In DNA form, the CDR3 reads TGTGCCAGCAGCTTCTCAGCAAGCACAGATACGCAGTATTTT.

Ten or more counts support this clonotype. This chain links TRBV29-1 with TRBJ2-2; a possible D gene is TRBD2 (5 bases). Germline lookup yields CDR1 SQVTM and CDR2 ANQGSEA. The V gene lost 6 bases and the J gene lost 5 bases, with 16 bases spanning the gap. The CDR3 contains 14 residues. CDR3 protein: CSVPAGKETGELFF. CDR3 bases: TGCAGCGTACCCGCCGGGAAAGAAACCGGGGAGCTGTTTTTT.